This paragraph covers one T cell receptor (beta chain) sequence. Antigen: not known. This specimen belongs to a study of T-cell memory formation after mild COVID-19. About the research overall: Largely, TCR clusters stayed within a single donor. Study-wide points: A balance of CD4 and CD8 characterized clones contracting day 15 to 85, whereas later expanders leaned CD4+. Some clones that responded turned up in pre-infection memory, which suggests that cross-reactive memory joined in.

V lost 4 bases and J 5 bases, leaving 15 bases between the germline ends. CDR1 and CDR2 (germline): SGHNT, YYREEE (reference sequence). The CDR3 is 14 residues long. TCR alpha and TCR beta cDNA libraries with sample barcodes and UMIs came from 5'RACE using constant-segment primers. TCRdb reprocessed the 5' RACE reads with MiXCR, giving one entry per CDR3 protein. The table lists some 260,000 distinct CDR3 sequences, 16% of them singletons, with 3.5% to 4% in the top ten. Sequenced: PBMCs or a T cell subset sorted from them (not recorded which). J is TRBJ1-1 and V is TRBV5-4, with D perhaps matching TRBD1 (5 bases). The TCR originated in a man aged 18 to 35 who had mild COVID-19 (a few samples of this study predate the infection). Cell type and time point are not known. The CDR3 region is CASSRGGVSTEAFF. The CDR3 DNA reads as TGTGCCAGCAGCCGGGGCGGGGTTAGTACTGAAGCTTTCTTT.